Shown below are 14 T cell receptor beta chains from a single sample sequenced in a study of blood T cell repertoires in COVID-19. Method: immunoSEQ multiplex PCR; TCRdb's copy keeps in-frame clones and lacks some. Of fewer than 250,000 clones listed, roughly four fifths are singletons. The sequenced material came from peripheral blood. The receptors come from a woman older than 75 with acute or convalescent COVID-19.

V gene TRBV6-5 combines with J gene TRBJ1-2; D not resolved. The CDR3 totals 14 residues. CDR1 is MNHEY, CDR2 SVGAGI, per germline. V lost 0 bases and J 0 bases, leaving 5 bases between the germline ends. In nucleotides, the CDR3 is TGTGCCAGCAGTTACTCCTACCCTAACTATGGCTACACCTTC. Its protein is CASSYSYPNYGYTF.

V usage is TRBV24-1 and J usage is TRBJ2-1, with TRBD2 as a possible D gene (6 bases). Germline V gene lookup returns CDR1 KGHDR and CDR2 SFDVKD. This CDR3 comprises 16 residues. The V and J ends lost 7 bases and 9 bases respectively, with 24 bases between them. In nucleotides, the CDR3 is TGTGCCACCAGCCACCCAATGGAGGGGACGGGCGTTGAGCAGTTCTTC. It yields the protein CATSHPMEGTGVEQFF.

The V and J genes are TRBV5-1 and TRBJ1-3, with 7 nucleotides matching TRBD1. The length of the CDR3 is 17 residues. V trimming: 4 bases; J trimming: 0 bases; junction bases outside the gene matches: 10. The germline V gene encodes CDR1 SGHRS and CDR2 YFSETQ. DNA for the CDR3: TGCGCCAGCAGCACCCGCCCCGGGACAGCCTCTGGAAACACCATATATTTT. Encoded protein: CASSTRPGTASGNTIYF.

The V and J genes are TRBV18 and TRBJ1-5; D is possibly TRBD1 (5 bases). The CDR3 is made up of 14 amino acids. V was trimmed by 4 bases and J by 4 bases, leaving 11 bases between them. Germline V gives CDR1 KGHSH, CDR2 LQKENI. The CDR3 protein is CASSQGAPNQPQHF. In DNA, the CDR3 is TGTGCCAGCTCACAAGGGGCGCCGAATCAGCCCCAGCATTTT.

This clone was seen just once. The chain has TRBV27 and TRBJ2-6, with 9 nucleotides matching TRBD1. Losses at the gene ends were 9 bases for V and 1 base for J; bases not matched to a gene: 7. Germline loops: CDR1 MNHEY, CDR2 SMNVEV (reference sequence). The CDR3 covers 16 residues. The CDR3 here is CASPDRGHSGANVLTF. Here the CDR3 DNA reads TGTGCCAGTCCGGACAGGGGACATTCTGGGGCCAACGTCCTGACTTTC.

The V and J genes are TRBV7-2 and TRBJ1-2, with 10 bases identical to TRBD1. The CDR3 is made up of 18 amino acids. Germline V lookup: CDR1 SGHTA, CDR2 FQGNSA. V dropped 1 base and J dropped 4; count of bases not matched to a gene: 12. The CDR3 protein is CASSLGGSDRGRRYGYTF. CDR3 coding DNA: TGTGCCAGCAGCTTAGGGGGTAGTGACAGGGGGCGTCGCTATGGCTACACCTTC. Full variable domain (outside the CDR3, taken from reference TRBV7-2 and TRBJ1-2): GAGVSQSPSNKVTEKGKDVELRCDPISGHTALYWYRQSLGQGLEFLIYFQGNSAPDKSGLPSDRFSAERTGGSVSTLTIQRTQQEDSAVYLCASSLGGSDRGRRYGYTFGSGTRLTVV.

The chain recombines TRBV6-2 or TRBV6-3 with TRBJ1-1, with 10 positions matching TRBD1. V lost 5 bases and J lost 4; bases outside the gene matches: 10. The CDR3 covers 16 residues. The germline CDR1 and CDR2 sequences are MNHEY and SVGEGT. As DNA, the CDR3 is TGTGCCAGCAGTACCAGACAGGGGGCAGGGGGCACTGAAGCTTTCTTT. Its translation is CASSTRQGAGGTEAFF.

CDR3 DNA: TGTGCCAGCAGCCAGGACAGGGAGGAGACCCAGTACTTC. Protein sequence: CASSQDREETQYF. This chain uses TRBV5-4 with TRBJ2-5; 8 bases map to TRBD1. This CDR3 is built from 13 residues. V shed 4 bases and J 5 bases; nucleotides not matched to a gene: 4. Germline CDR1 SGHNT, CDR2 YYREEE (reference sequence).

This chain joins TRBV3-1 (or the pseudogene TRBV3-2) and TRBJ2-7, with a tentative D call TRBD2 (5 bases). V gave up 0 bases and J gave up 5 bases, with 20 bases separating them. The germline V gene has CDR1 LGHDT and CDR2 YNNKEL (reference sequence). This CDR3 is 17 amino acids long. This CDR3 is CASSQDEDGGAGNEQYF. CDR3 sequence (DNA): TGTGCCAGCAGCCAAGACGAAGATGGAGGAGCAGGCAACGAGCAGTACTTC.

The table lists this clone with a few counts. The chain joins TRBV4-1 to TRBJ2-7, with D tentatively TRBD2 (7 bases). CDR1 and CDR2 (germline): MGHRA, YSYEKL. Trimming stripped 1 base from V and 4 bases from J, with 17 bases between. The CDR3 runs to 16 residues. Here the CDR3 reads CASSQAAGQSVYEQYF. CDR3 DNA sequence: TGCGCCAGCAGCCAAGCAGCGGGACAATCCGTTTACGAGCAGTACTTC.

This clone showed up just a few times. The J gene is TRBJ2-7, the V gene TRBV28, with 8 bases fitting TRBD1. The CDR3 sequence is 15 residues long. The trim removed 1 base at V and 3 bases at J, leaving 5 bases unmatched. CDR1 and CDR2 from the germline V gene are MDHEN and SYDVKM. In nucleotides, the CDR3 is TGTGCCAGCAGTTTATCAGGACAGGGAAACTACGAGCAGTACTTC. Translation gives CASSLSGQGNYEQYF.

This clone came up a few times. CDR3: CASSPGGNYGYTF. The CDR3 DNA reads as TGTGCCAGCAGTCCTGGGGGCAACTATGGCTACACCTTC. The chain employs TRBV27 and TRBJ1-2; perhaps TRBD1 as D (6 bases). The CDR3 sequence is 13 residues long. Germline V lookup: CDR1 MNHEY, CDR2 SMNVEV (reference sequence). V dropped 5 bases and J dropped 2 bases, with 9 bases sitting between them.

The V gene is TRBV19, the J gene TRBJ2-5, with D unclear. V was pared by 1 base and J by 6 bases, with 18 bases between. This CDR3 has 16 amino acids. The germline CDR1 and CDR2 sequences are LNHDA and SQIVND (reference sequence). The CDR3 DNA reads as TGTGCCAGTAGTATAGTTTCGAGGTCCTCTCATAAGACCCAGTACTTC. Amino acid sequence: CASSIVSRSSHKTQYF. The variable domain in full, with the rest retrieved from reference TRBV19 and TRBJ2-5, is DGGITQSPKYLFRKEGQNVTLSCEQNLNHDAMYWYRQDPGQGLRLIYYSQIVNDFQKGDIAEGYSVSREKKESFPLTVTSAQKNPTAFYLCASSIVSRSSHKTQYFGPGTRLLVL.

This clone turned up a few times. CDR3 nucleotides: TGTGCCCGAGGGACAGGGCGGGAAAAACTGTTTTTT. This gives the protein CARGTGREKLFF. The chain has TRBV30 and TRBJ1-4; 9 bases line up with TRBD1. This CDR3 is built from 12 residues. The trim removed 8 bases at V and 8 bases at J, leaving 6 bases unmatched. Germline assignment: CDR1 GTSNPN and CDR2 SVGIG (reference sequence).